The 5 T cell receptor beta chains presented below share a single source sample, sequenced in a study of T cells in Graves' hyperthyroidism and ophthalmopathy. Amplified TCR beta CDR3 regions derived from RNA transcripts. The study used the HTBI primer set for a first-round RT-PCR of the TCR CDR3. In TCRdb, the multiplex PCR reads were re-called with MiXCR into one record per CDR3 protein. This table has over 700,000 distinct CDR3 sequences, 30% to 40% appearing once. The sample was blood. The receptors were sampled from a woman aged 40 to 50 with Graves' hyperthyroidism.

In its sample, this clonotype was seen many times. The chain joins TRBV12-3 or TRBV12-4 to TRBJ1-2; tentatively, D is TRBD1 (5 bases). The germline V and J ends were trimmed by 4 bases and 5 bases, with 14 bases remaining between them. There are 14 residues in the CDR3. Written as DNA, the CDR3 is TGTGCCAGCAGTTCGAGCAGGGCTGGTTATGGCTACACCTTC. This translates into CASSSSRAGYGYTF.

V is TRBV19 and J is TRBJ1-5; D remains ambiguous. CDR3 length: 17 residues. Germline values: CDR1 LNHDA, CDR2 SQIVND (reference sequence). V lost 5 bases and J lost 2, with 19 bases in between. CDR3 bases: TGTGCCAGTAGTCTACGGACCCCTCGTCTCGGCAATCAGCCCCAGCATTTT. Its protein product is CASSLRTPRLGNQPQHF.

The table lists this clonotype with a count of one. The J gene is TRBJ1-4, the V gene TRBV10-3; 7 bases map to TRBD1. The germline V gene encodes CDR1 ENHRY and CDR2 SYGVKD. This CDR3 has 13 amino acids. Trimming took 6 bases from V and 6 from J; bases not matched to a gene: 4. The CDR3 bases are TGTGCCATCAGGGCTACAGGGGATGAAAAACTGTTTTTT. Protein: CAIRATGDEKLFF.

This clonotype appeared a few times. The rearrangement links TRBV6-5 to TRBJ1-2; 11 positions match TRBD1. V was pared by 4 bases and J by 5 bases, with 6 bases of the junction left unmatched. The CDR3 consists of 15 residues. Germline CDR1 MNHEY, CDR2 SVGAGI. The CDR3 DNA sequence: TGTGCCAGCAGTTCTGGACAGGGGGCATGGTATGGCTACACCTTC. The encoded protein is CASSSGQGAWYGYTF.

Comments on this clonotype: A junction end diverges from the germline sequence, so it may reflect a read error. The rearrangement uses TRBV2 and TRBJ1-5, with D tentatively TRBD1 (5 bases). CDR1 is SNHLY, CDR2 FYNNEI, per germline. The CDR3 extends over 14 amino acids. The CDR3 loop reads CAGSYSRDHQPQHF. CDR3 nucleotide sequence: TGTGCCGGCAGTTACAGCAGGGACCATCAGCCCCAGCATTTT.